This TCR beta chain derives from a study of cytomegalovirus exposure and HLA in healthy donors. The CDR3 length is 15 residues. Trimming stripped 4 bases from V and 2 bases from J, with 14 bases between. The V gene's germline CDR1 is SGHDN and CDR2 FVKESK. The study ran its PCR with 60 Vbeta and 13 Jbeta primers. Data came from immunoSEQ multiplex PCR; TCRdb stores just in-frame clones and leaves some out. The data show about 130,000 clones, about 86% seen once. The chain recombines TRBV14 with TRBJ1-1; D remains unclear. Sequencing used PBMCs. The sequence was collected from a young man in good health and CMV-seronegative. The CDR3 region is CASSLTMTANTEAFF. The CDR3 DNA is TGTGCCAGCAGCCTTACTATGACGGCTAACACTGAAGCTTTCTTT. The variable domain in full, completed from reference TRBV14 and TRBJ1-1, reads EAGVTQFPSHSVIEKGQTVTLRCDPISGHDNLYWYRRVMGKEIKFLLHFVKESKQDESGMPNNRFLAERTGGTYSTLKVQPAELEDSGVYFCASSLTMTANTEAFFGQGTRLTVV.